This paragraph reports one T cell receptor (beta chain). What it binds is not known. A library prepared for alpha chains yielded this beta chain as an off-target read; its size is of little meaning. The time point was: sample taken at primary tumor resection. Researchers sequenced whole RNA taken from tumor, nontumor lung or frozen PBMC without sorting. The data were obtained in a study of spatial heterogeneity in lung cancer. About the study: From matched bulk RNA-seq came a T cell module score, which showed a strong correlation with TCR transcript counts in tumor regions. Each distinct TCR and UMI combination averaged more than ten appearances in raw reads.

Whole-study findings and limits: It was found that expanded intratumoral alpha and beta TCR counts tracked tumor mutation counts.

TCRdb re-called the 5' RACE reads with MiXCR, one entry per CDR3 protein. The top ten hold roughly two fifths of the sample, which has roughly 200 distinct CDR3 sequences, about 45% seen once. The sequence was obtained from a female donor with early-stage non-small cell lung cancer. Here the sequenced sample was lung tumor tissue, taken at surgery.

CDR3 amino acids: CASSMTSRETQYF. The CDR3 DNA follows: TGTGCCAGTAGTATGACTAGTCGGGAGACCCAGTACTTC. The V call is TRBV19, the J call TRBJ2-5, with D possibly TRBD2 on 6 matching bases. Trimming removed 3 bases at V and 5 bases at J, with 10 bases between. Germline CDR1 and CDR2: LNHDA and SQIVND (reference sequence). The CDR3 runs 13 residues.